This is a list of T cell receptor beta chains from one sample in a study of human T cells and chemical hapten exposure. TCRdb re-analysed the RACE reads in MiXCR, keeping a single row per CDR3 protein. Found here are some 400,000 distinct CDR3 sequences, approximately 5.1% of them singletons; the top ten hold just over 2.5%. The starting material was whole blood, obtained in connection with sensitization to the hapten diphenylcyclopropenone (DPC). The source is a woman between 50 and 59 years old with alopecia areata. Some clones in this sample may be carry-over from other donors' samples. Each CDR3 is given with its conserved first and last residue. A D gene is named only where the DNA matches it firmly. Size is stated for part of the rows, as once, few or many counts, or as a class when the clone is expanded.

>many|TRBV6-6|NA|TRBJ2-4
TGTGCCAGCAGCCCTTTTAACAGGGCAGAAGGCAAAAACATTCAGTACTTC
CASSPFNRAEGKNIQYF
>few|TRBV6-2/TRBV6-3|NA|TRBJ2-3
TGTGCCAGCAGTTACTCCCGGCTTTTAACTAGCACAGATACGCAGTATTTT
CASSYSRLLTSTDTQYF
>many|TRBV24-1|TRBD1|TRBJ2-6
TGTGCCACGTCCCGGGACAGTCCTGGGGCCAACGTCCTGACTTTC
CATSRDSPGANVLTF
>NA|TRBV6-5|NA|TRBJ2-3
TGTGCCAGCAGGAGATGGCGGGGGGACAGAGATACGCAGTATTTT
CASRRWRGDRDTQYF
>many|TRBV4-1|TRBD1|TRBJ2-7
TGCGCCAGCAGCCTCCTAGGGGGACAGGGGAGAGAGCAGTACTTC
CASSLLGGQGREQYF
>many|TRBV9|NA|TRBJ1-6
TGTGCCAGCAGCTCCGGGACAAGAGGATCACCCCTCCACTTT
CASSSGTRGSPLHF
>many|TRBV12-3/TRBV12-4|NA|TRBJ2-1
TGTGCCAGCAGTAAAGATGTTGGGGTACTAGGGCGCCCCTACAATGAGCAGTTCTTC
CASSKDVGVLGRPYNEQFF
>NA|TRBV29-1|NA|TRBJ1-1
TGCAGCGTTGAAGTGGGGGGAACTGAAGCTTTCTTT
CSVEVGGTEAFF
>many|TRBV7-9|NA|TRBJ1-2
TGTGCCAGCAGCTCAGCCAGAACTAACTATGGCTACACCTTC
CASSSARTNYGYTF
>few|TRBV12-5|NA|TRBJ2-2
TGTGCTAGTGGTTTGATGTGGGGGGCGAACACCGGGGAGCTGTTTTTT
CASGLMWGANTGELFF
>NA|TRBV29-1|NA|TRBJ2-3
TGCAGCGTCGGTCGGCTAGGTGGAGATACGCAGTATTTT
CSVGRLGGDTQYF
>many|TRBV29-1|NA|TRBJ2-3
TGCAGCGTTGTCCGTTCAGATACGCAGTATTTT
CSVVRSDTQYF
>few|TRBV12-3/TRBV12-4|TRBD1|TRBJ1-5
TGTGCCAGCAGCGGGACAGGGTTAGGAAATCAGCCCCAGCATTTT
CASSGTGLGNQPQHF
>few|TRBV19|NA|TRBJ2-3
TGTGCCACGGGGGTCGGGGCAGATACGCAGTATTTT
CATGVGADTQYF
>many|TRBV6-1|NA|TRBJ2-2
TGTGCCAGCAGTGATTTGGCTACCGGGGAGCTGTTTTTT
CASSDLATGELFF
>NA|TRBV10-3|NA|TRBJ2-6
TGTGCCATCTGGGGGGTTACTAACTCTGGGGCCAACGTCCTGACTTTC
CAIWGVTNSGANVLTF
>many|TRBV20-1|NA|TRBJ1-1
TGCAGTGCTAAGCAGGGGAACACTGAAGCTTTCTTT
CSAKQGNTEAFF
>many|TRBV18|NA|TRBJ1-4
TGTGCCAGCTCCCCGAGGGGCGGAGGAAATGAAAAACTGTTTTTT
CASSPRGGGNEKLFF
>NA|TRBV10-3|NA|TRBJ1-1
TGTGCCATCAGTCCGGAGGGGACGGGGACTGAAGCTTTCTTT
CAISPEGTGTEAFF
>many|TRBV6-1|NA|TRBJ2-1
TGTGCCAGCAGTGAAAGGAGAGGGGATTCCTACAATGAGCAGTTCTTC
CASSERRGDSYNEQFF
>many|TRBV12-3/TRBV12-4|TRBD2|TRBJ2-1
TGTGCCAGCAGTCCCGGGGTAGCGGGAATGAATGAGCAGTTCTTC
CASSPGVAGMNEQFF
>NA|TRBV10-3|NA|TRBJ2-3
TGTGCCATCAGTGAGTCCGGGGCCAGCACAGATACGCAGTATTTT
CAISESGASTDTQYF
>few|TRBV7-8|NA|TRBJ2-1
TGTGCCAGCAGCTTTGAGGGCCCCTACAATGAGCAGTTCTTC
CASSFEGPYNEQFF
>NA|TRBV9|NA|TRBJ2-3
TGTGCCAGCAGCGTAGTGCCCTTGACGGGGACCATTCCCGATACGCAGTATTTT
CASSVVPLTGTIPDTQYF
>many|TRBV27|NA|TRBJ2-3
TGTGCCAGCAGTTGGTACAGGGATGGTAAAGATACGCAGTATTTT
CASSWYRDGKDTQYF